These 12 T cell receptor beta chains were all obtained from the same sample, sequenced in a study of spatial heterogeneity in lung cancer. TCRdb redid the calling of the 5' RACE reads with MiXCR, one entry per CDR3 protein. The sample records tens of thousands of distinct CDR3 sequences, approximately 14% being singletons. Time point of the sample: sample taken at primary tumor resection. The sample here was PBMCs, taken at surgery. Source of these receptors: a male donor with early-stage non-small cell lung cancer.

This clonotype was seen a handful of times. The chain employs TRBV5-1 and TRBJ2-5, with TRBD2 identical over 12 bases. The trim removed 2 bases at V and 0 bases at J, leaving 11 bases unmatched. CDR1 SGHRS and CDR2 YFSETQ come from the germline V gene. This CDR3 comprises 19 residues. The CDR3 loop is CASSFPTSGGHSNQETQYF. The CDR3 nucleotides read TGCGCCAGCAGCTTTCCGACTAGCGGGGGACACTCTAACCAAGAGACCCAGTACTTC.

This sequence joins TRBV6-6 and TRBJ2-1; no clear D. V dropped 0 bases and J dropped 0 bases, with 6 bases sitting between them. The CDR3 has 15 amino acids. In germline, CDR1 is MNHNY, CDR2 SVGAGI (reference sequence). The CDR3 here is CASSYSESSYNEQFF. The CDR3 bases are TGTGCCAGCAGTTACTCAGAGAGCTCCTACAATGAGCAGTTCTTC.

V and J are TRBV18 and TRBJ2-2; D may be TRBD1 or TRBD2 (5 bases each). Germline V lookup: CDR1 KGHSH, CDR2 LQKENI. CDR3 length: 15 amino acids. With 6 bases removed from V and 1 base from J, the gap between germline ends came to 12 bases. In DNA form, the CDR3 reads TGTGCCAGCTCGCCCGGGACGGTGAACACCGGGGAGCTGTTTTTT. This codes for CASSPGTVNTGELFF.

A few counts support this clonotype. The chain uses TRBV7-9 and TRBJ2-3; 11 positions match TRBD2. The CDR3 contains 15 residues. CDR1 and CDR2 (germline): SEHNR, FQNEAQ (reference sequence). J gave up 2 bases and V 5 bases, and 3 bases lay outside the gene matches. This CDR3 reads CASSTSGSYTDTQYF. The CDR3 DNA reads TGTGCCAGCAGCACTAGCGGGAGTTACACAGATACGCAGTATTTT.

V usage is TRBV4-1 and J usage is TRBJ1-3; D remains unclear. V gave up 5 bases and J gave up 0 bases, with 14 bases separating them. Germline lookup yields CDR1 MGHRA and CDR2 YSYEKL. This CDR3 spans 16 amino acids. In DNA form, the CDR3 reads TGCGCCAGCAGCTTCATCGGAGGGCGCTCTGGAAACACCATATATTTT. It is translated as CASSFIGGRSGNTIYF.

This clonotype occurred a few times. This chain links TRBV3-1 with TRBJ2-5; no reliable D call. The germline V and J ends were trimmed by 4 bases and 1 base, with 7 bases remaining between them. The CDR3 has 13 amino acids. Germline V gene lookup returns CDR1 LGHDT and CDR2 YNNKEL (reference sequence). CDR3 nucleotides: TGTGCCAGCAGCCTCGGGCCCCAAGAGACCCAGTACTTC. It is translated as CASSLGPQETQYF.

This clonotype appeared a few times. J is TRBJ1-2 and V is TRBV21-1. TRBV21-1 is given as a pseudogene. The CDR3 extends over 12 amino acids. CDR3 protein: CASSKDEAGYTF. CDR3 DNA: TGTGCCAGCAGCAAAGACGAAGCTGGCTACACCTTC.

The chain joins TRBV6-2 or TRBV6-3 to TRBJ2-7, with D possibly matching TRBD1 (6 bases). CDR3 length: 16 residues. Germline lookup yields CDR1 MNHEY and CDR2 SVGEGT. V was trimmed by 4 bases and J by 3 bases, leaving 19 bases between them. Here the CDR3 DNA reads TGTGCCAGCAGTTCCTCCGGGGCAGGGGTAATCTACGAGCAGTACTTC. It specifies CASSSSGAGVIYEQYF.

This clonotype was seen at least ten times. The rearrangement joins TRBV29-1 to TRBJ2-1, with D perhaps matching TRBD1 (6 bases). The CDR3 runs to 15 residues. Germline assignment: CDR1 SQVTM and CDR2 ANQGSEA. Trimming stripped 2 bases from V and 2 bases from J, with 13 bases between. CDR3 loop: CSVERGSVTYNEQFF. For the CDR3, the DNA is TGCAGCGTTGAAAGGGGGAGTGTGACCTACAATGAGCAGTTCTTC.

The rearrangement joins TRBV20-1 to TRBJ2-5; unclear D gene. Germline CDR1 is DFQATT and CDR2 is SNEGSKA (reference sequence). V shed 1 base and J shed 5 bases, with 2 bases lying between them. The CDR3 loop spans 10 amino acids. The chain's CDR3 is CSARGETQYF. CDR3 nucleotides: TGCAGTGCTAGAGGGGAGACCCAGTACTTC.

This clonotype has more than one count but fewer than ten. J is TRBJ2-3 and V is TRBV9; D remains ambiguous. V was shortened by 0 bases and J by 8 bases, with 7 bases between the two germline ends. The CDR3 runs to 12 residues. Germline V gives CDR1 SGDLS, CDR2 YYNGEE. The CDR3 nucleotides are TGTGCCAGCAGCGTAGCTAGTTCTACGCAGTATTTT. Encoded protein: CASSVASSTQYF.

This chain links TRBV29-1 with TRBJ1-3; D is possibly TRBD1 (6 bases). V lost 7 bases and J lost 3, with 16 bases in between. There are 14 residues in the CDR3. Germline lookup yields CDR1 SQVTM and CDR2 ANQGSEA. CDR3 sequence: CSAEIQGFGNTIYF. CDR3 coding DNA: TGCAGCGCTGAGATACAGGGATTTGGAAACACCATATATTTT. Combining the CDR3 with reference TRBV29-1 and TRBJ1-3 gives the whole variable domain SAVISQKPSRDICQRGTSLTIQCQVDSQVTMMFWYRQQPGQSLTLIATANQGSEATYESGFVIDKFPISRPNLTFSTLTVSNMSPEDSSIYLCSAEIQGFGNTIYFGEGSWLTVV.